Below, one T cell receptor beta chain is given with its context. Its antigen is unknown. Sequenced by immunoSEQ multiplex PCR; TCRdb stores in-frame clones only, minus some. Here the sample spans about 70,000 clones, 85% to 90% being singletons. V lost 0 bases and J lost 2, with 8 bases in between. The CDR3 consists of 14 residues. From germline, CDR1 is GTSNPN and CDR2 SVGIG (reference sequence). This entry comes from a study of T cell responses to AZD1222 COVID-19 vaccine. Broader study findings: Compared with day 0, the breadth and depth of the Spike-specific TCR repertoire rose significantly after two doses of AZD1222. In the spike-specific TCR repertoire, nearly half reportedly target unmutated variant regions.

The source was peripheral blood, collected 28 days after the second dose of the MenACWY control vaccine. The receptor's source is an adult who received the MenACWY meningococcal vaccine as a control. This sequence joins TRBV30 and TRBJ1-5; possible D gene TRBD1, 5 bases. The CDR3 region is CAWSVGGGNQPQHF. The DNA of the CDR3 is TGTGCCTGGAGTGTGGGGGGGGGCAATCAGCCCCAGCATTTT.